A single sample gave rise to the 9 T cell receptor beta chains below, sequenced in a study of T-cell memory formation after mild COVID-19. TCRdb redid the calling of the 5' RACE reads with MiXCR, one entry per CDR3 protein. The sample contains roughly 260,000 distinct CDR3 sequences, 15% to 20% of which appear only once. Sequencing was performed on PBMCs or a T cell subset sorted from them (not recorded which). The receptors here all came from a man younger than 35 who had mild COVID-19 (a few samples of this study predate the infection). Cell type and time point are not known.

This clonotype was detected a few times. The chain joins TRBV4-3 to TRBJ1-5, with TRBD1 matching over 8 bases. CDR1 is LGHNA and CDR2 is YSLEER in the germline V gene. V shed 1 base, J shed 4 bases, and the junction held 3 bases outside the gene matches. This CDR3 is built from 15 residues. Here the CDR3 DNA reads TGCGCCAGCAGCCAAGCCGGGACAGGTAATCAGCCCCAGCATTTT. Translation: CASSQAGTGNQPQHF.

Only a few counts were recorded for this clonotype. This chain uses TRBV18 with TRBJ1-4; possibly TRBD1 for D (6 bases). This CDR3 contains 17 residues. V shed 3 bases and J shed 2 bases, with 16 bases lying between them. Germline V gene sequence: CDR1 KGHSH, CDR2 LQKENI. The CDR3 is CASSPRAGGLTNEKLFF. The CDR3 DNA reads TGTGCCAGCTCACCCCGGGCTGGGGGCTTGACTAATGAAAAACTGTTTTTT.

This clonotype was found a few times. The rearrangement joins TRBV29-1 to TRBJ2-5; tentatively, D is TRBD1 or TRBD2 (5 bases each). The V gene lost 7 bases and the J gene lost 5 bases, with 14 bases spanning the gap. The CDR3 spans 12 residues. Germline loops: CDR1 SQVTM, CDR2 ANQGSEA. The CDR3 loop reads CSARDRAETQYF. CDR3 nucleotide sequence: TGCAGCGCCCGGGACCGAGCGGAGACCCAGTACTTC.

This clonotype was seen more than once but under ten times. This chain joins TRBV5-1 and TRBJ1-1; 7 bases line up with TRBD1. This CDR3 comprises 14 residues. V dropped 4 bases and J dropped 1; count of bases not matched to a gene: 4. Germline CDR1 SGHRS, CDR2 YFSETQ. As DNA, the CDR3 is TGCGCCAGCAGCCGACAGGGTGAGAACACTGAAGCTTTCTTT. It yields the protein CASSRQGENTEAFF.

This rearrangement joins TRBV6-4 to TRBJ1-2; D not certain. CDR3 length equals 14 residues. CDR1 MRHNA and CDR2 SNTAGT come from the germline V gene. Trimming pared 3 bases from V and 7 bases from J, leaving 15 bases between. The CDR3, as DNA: TGTGCCAGCAGTGAAGGACTTAGAATCGGTGGCTACACCTTC. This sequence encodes CASSEGLRIGGYTF.

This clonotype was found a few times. DNA for the CDR3: TGCGCCAGCAGCTTCACAGGGTCGAACACCGGGGAGCTGTTTTTT. Amino acid sequence: CASSFTGSNTGELFF. The V and J genes are TRBV5-1 and TRBJ2-2, with D perhaps TRBD1 (6 bases). The CDR3 has 15 amino acids. Deletions cut 2 bases from V and 0 bases from J, with 8 bases between. Per germline, CDR1 SGHRS and CDR2 YFSETQ.

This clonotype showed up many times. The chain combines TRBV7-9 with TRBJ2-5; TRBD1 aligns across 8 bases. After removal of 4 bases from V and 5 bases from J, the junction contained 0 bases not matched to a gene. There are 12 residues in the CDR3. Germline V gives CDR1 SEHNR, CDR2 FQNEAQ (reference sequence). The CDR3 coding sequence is TGTGCCAGCAGCTGGACAGGGGAGACCCAGTACTTC. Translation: CASSWTGETQYF. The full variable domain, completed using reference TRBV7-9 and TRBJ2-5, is DTGVSQNPRHKITKRGQNVTFRCDPISEHNRLYWYRQTLGQGPEFLTYFQNEAQLEKSRLLSDRFSAERPKGSFSTLEIQRTEQGDSAMYLCASSWTGETQYFGPGTRLLVL.

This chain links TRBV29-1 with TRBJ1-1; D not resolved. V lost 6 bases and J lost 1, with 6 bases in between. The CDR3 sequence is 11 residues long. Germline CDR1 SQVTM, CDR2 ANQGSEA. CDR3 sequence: CSVGQNTEAFF. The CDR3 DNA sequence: TGCAGCGTCGGGCAGAACACTGAAGCTTTCTTT.

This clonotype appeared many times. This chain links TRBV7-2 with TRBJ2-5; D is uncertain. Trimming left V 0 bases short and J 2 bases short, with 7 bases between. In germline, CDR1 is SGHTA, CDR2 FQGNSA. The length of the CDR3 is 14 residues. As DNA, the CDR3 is TGTGCCAGCAGCTTAGCTGGTCTTCAAGAGACCCAGTACTTC. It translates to CASSLAGLQETQYF.